This T cell receptor (beta chain) was identified during a study of graft-versus-host responses after intestinal transplantation (dated by TCRdb to about 2021). For the wider study: Recipients received multivisceral, liver-intestinal, or isolated intestinal transplants. Anti-thymocyte globulin induction was given to all recipients, followed by maintenance tacrolimus and steroids for 2 to 3 years. After intestinal transplantation, graft-versus-host and host-versus-graft alloreactive T cell clones in the graft, circulation and bone marrow were tracked using bulk TCR-beta CDR3 sequencing. Alloreactive clones were identified by sequencing pre-transplant mixed lymphocyte reaction products and comparing these products with unstimulated pre-transplant donor and recipient T cells. Of the 20 to 25 intestinal transplant recipients enrolled in the cohort, one of whom was a retransplant, a few patients without pretransplant specimens were excluded. Donor T cell macrochimerism was defined as a peak of at least 4% donor T cells among recipient peripheral blood mononuclear cells. Rather than being sequenced by the commercial service, samples from a few later patients were sequenced in-house on an Illumina MiSeq and processed with MiXCR.

The library was made by the immunoSEQ multiplex PCR assay. For most patients, genomic DNA was isolated with the Qiagen DNeasy Blood and Tissue Kit and shipped frozen to Adaptive Biotechnologies for TCR sequencing. For most patients, genomic DNA was subjected to high-throughput TCR-beta CDR3 sequencing by Adaptive Biotechnologies. Concerning the study's data processing: TCR sequencing data for 18 patients were retrieved from Adaptive's ImmunoSEQ software; a few other patients were processed with MiXCR and VDJtools. CD4 versus CD8 sorting errors were corrected by removing sequences found in both subsets at a frequency ratio below 5:1. CDR3 nucleotide sequences shared between donor and recipient were removed because their origin could not be assigned. To count as alloreactive, a clone needed at least 2-fold expansion over unstimulated cells and a minimum CFSE-low frequency of 0.002% (template counts) or 0.001% (read counts). Mappable clones were those detected in sequenced pre-transplant spleen, lymph node, or MLR CFSE-low populations of the donor or recipient. Cumulative frequency of alloreactive clones was calculated as a percentage of all sequences weighted by copy number. In TCRdb, the immuneACCESS table is reduced to in-frame sequences with V and J assigned. These tables do not hold every clone; where another copy was compared, an unresolved V gene accounts for under half, and the others remain unexplained. The DNA gave D and trimming, while V, J and clone size come from that table. The sample table lists about 85,000 clones, about 91% of them with a count of one. 7.6% of the sample goes to the ten largest clones.

The time point label on this specimen signifies: cells obtained before transplantation from donor or recipient. CD3+CD4+ and CD3+CD8+ populations were FACS-sorted from unstimulated pre-transplant donor and recipient cells taken from spleen or lymph nodes. In the case of this clone: Its antigen is unknown. No per-base quality is available; no much larger clone lies one base away.

General findings and caveats noted by the study authors: GvH clones were detected in recipient bone marrow, and some of these GvH clones were observed earlier in ileal mucosa or blood, consistent with an intestinal mucosal origin. Early after transplant, declines in HvG clones were associated with peak levels of circulating GvH clones. Conclusions were limited by the relatively low number and heterogeneity of intestinal transplant patients. In the allografts of patients with donor T cell macrochimerism, GvH to HvG T cell clonal ratios were high.

Via the germline V gene (reference sequence), CDR1 is PRHDT and CDR2 FYEKMQ. Inclusive of the bounding cysteine and phenylalanine, the CDR3 is 13 residues long. The only DNA kept is the CDR3, 39 bases in frame from the first base. Germline trimming: 8 bases from V, 0 bases from J; junction bases outside gene matches: 2. This specimen was unstimulated CD8+ T cells sorted from spleen or lymph node cells, taken before transplant. This sequence uses TRBV13 and TRBJ2-5, with TRBD2 matching 8 junction bases. This clonotype was obtained from a human donor who was the organ donor for an intestinal transplant. The DNA sequence is given as TGTGCCAGCGCGGGGGGCAACCAAGAGACCCAGTACTTC. Translated, this gives CASAGGNQETQYF.